These 20 T cell receptor beta chains came from one sample sequenced in a study of T cell repertoires in cytomegalovirus infection. In TCRdb, the reads were re-called with MiXCR into one record per CDR3 protein. The sample includes 210,000 or so distinct CDR3 sequences, around 6.2% of them seen just once. Material for sequencing was PBMCs. The receptors were gathered from a human donor in good health (CMV status not recorded). Some clones in this sample may be carry-over from other donors' samples.

Ten or more counts support this clonotype. J is TRBJ2-2 and V is TRBV29-1, with 7 bases fitting TRBD1. The length of the CDR3 is 15 residues. Germline V gene lookup returns CDR1 SQVTM and CDR2 ANQGSEA. The junction had 11 bases not matched to a gene; V was cut back by 6 bases and J by 4 bases. CDR3 nucleotide sequence: TGCAGCGTCTCGCCGGGACAGTCGGTCACCGGGGAGCTGTTTTTT. It specifies CSVSPGQSVTGELFF.

This clonotype was recorded many times. The chain is built from TRBV7-2 and TRBJ2-7; D ambiguous. V lost 2 bases, J lost 6 bases, and 14 bases lay in between. Germline CDR1 reads SGHTA; CDR2 reads FQGNSA. This CDR3 has 14 residues. DNA for the CDR3: TGTGCCAGCAGCTTATTAGGCAGAAGCTCCGAGCAGTACTTC. Protein: CASSLLGRSSEQYF.

In its sample, this clonotype was seen many times. The V call is TRBV4-3, the J call TRBJ1-4; weak D call: TRBD1 (6 bases). This CDR3 comprises 14 residues. The V end was cut by 4 bases, the J end by 8 bases, with 14 bases between. Germline V gives CDR1 LGHNA, CDR2 YSLEER. CDR3 in amino acids: CASSRQGLGEKLFF. The CDR3 DNA sequence: TGCGCCAGCAGCCGGCAGGGGTTGGGAGAAAAACTGTTTTTT.

This clonotype was seen ten or more times. The gene calls are TRBV20-1 and TRBJ2-1, with D maybe TRBD1 (6 bases). The CDR3 is made up of 14 amino acids. CDR1 and CDR2 from the germline V gene are DFQATT and SNEGSKA (reference sequence). Trimming pared 3 bases from V and 4 bases from J, leaving 13 bases between. The CDR3 region has the DNA TGCAGTGCTAGTGGCAGGGGATTATACAATGAGCAGTTCTTC. It specifies CSASGRGLYNEQFF.

This clonotype has at least ten counts. The V and J genes are TRBV30 and TRBJ1-1; D is ambiguous. The CDR3 has 13 residues. Per germline, CDR1 GTSNPN and CDR2 SVGIG (reference sequence). V lost 0 bases, J lost 0 bases, and 5 bases lay in between. The CDR3 bases are TGTGCCTGGAGTGTAAAACTGAACACTGAAGCTTTCTTT. Encoded protein: CAWSVKLNTEAFF.

This chain links TRBV3-1 with TRBJ2-7; possible D gene TRBD2, 5 bases. This CDR3 comprises 14 residues. V was clipped by 4 bases and J by 5 bases, with 15 bases between them. Germline values: CDR1 LGHDT, CDR2 YNNKEL (reference sequence). As DNA, the CDR3 is TGTGCCAGCAGCCTACGAGGGAAGGTTGACGAGCAGTACTTC. It codes for CASSLRGKVDEQYF.

This clonotype came up many times. The chain couples TRBV11-3 to TRBJ1-1, with 7 positions matching TRBD1. The CDR3 runs 14 residues. Trimming at V came to 2 bases and at J to 4 bases, leaving 4 bases not matched to a gene. CDR1 SGHNT and CDR2 YENEEA come from the germline V gene. The CDR3: CASSLRGGFTEAFF. Here the CDR3 DNA reads TGTGCCAGCAGCTTAAGAGGGGGCTTCACTGAAGCTTTCTTT.

Ten or more counts support this clonotype. The chain links TRBV12-3 or TRBV12-4 to TRBJ1-1, with D unclear. V was shortened by 6 bases and J by 7 bases, with 12 bases between the two germline ends. This CDR3 is 12 amino acids long. The DNA of the CDR3 is TGTGCCAGCAGCCTCCCCCGGTATGAAGCTTTCTTT. Protein: CASSLPRYEAFF.

This clonotype was picked up a small number of times. The chain employs TRBV6-2 or TRBV6-3 and TRBJ1-1; D call uncertain. The CDR3 has 16 amino acids. Trimming left V 2 bases short and J 0 bases short, with 13 bases between. Per the germline V gene, CDR1 is MNHEY and CDR2 is SVGEGT. The CDR3 protein is CASSYGPGRMNTEAFF. The CDR3 DNA reads TGTGCCAGCAGTTACGGTCCGGGAAGAATGAACACTGAAGCTTTCTTT.

This clonotype was seen at least ten times. The chain recombines TRBV11-1 with TRBJ1-1; D is unresolved. The germline CDR1 and CDR2 sequences are SGHAT and FQDESV (reference sequence). The CDR3 consists of 14 residues. V was cut by 5 bases and J by 2 bases, with 12 bases left in between. This CDR3 is CASSRAGSNTEAFF. The CDR3 nucleotides are TGTGCCAGCAGCCGGGCGGGAAGTAACACTGAAGCTTTCTTT.

The chain carries TRBV28 and TRBJ1-1, with D perhaps matching TRBD1 (5 bases). Germline CDR1 MDHEN, CDR2 SYDVKM. Between the trimmed V and J ends, which lost 3 bases and 3 bases, there was a span of 11 bases. CDR3 length: 14 residues. CDR3 sequence reads: CASSFGTAYTEAFF. CDR3 sequence (DNA): TGTGCCAGCAGTTTTGGGACCGCCTACACTGAAGCTTTCTTT.

This clonotype came up many times. The V and J genes are TRBV4-3 and TRBJ1-1; D gene ambiguous. Germline V gives CDR1 LGHNA, CDR2 YSLEER. This CDR3 is 15 amino acids long. Trimming removed 0 bases at V and 1 base at J, with 9 bases between. CDR3 protein: CASSQDGEGNTEAFF. CDR3 sequence (DNA): TGCGCCAGCAGCCAAGATGGGGAGGGGAACACTGAAGCTTTCTTT.

This clonotype was detected ten times or more. The V gene is TRBV7-8, the J gene TRBJ2-1, with 7 bases aligning to TRBD1. Germline trimming cut 6 bases from V and 3 bases from J; bases unmatched to any gene: 2. The V gene's germline CDR1 is SGHVS and CDR2 FQNEAQ. The length of the CDR3 is 13 residues. DNA for the CDR3: TGTGCCAGCAGTTGGGACAGCTACAATGAGCAGTTCTTC. Translated, it gives CASSWDSYNEQFF.

This clonotype was seen at least ten times. The chain couples TRBV20-1 to TRBJ2-1; 14 bases align to TRBD2. In germline, CDR1 is DFQATT, CDR2 SNEGSKA (reference sequence). The CDR3 is 14 amino acids. Trimming at V came to 7 bases and at J to 8 bases, leaving 7 bases not matched to a gene. CDR3 DNA: TGCAGTGTAGGACTAGCGGGGGGTGTCGATGAGCAGTTCTTC. Encoded protein: CSVGLAGGVDEQFF.

V usage is TRBV9 and J usage is TRBJ2-7; D gene ambiguous. Germline assignment: CDR1 SGDLS and CDR2 YYNGEE. The germline V and J ends were trimmed by 4 bases and 2 bases, with 13 bases remaining between them. The CDR3 totals 14 residues. CDR3 in DNA: TGTGCCAGCAGCCCCCCGACCCCCACCTACGAGCAGTACTTC. Protein sequence: CASSPPTPTYEQYF.

This chain links TRBV7-9 with TRBJ1-1, with D tentatively TRBD1 (6 bases). The CDR3 consists of 15 residues. CDR1 SEHNR and CDR2 FQNEAQ come from the germline V gene (reference sequence). V lost 3 bases and J 5 bases, leaving 16 bases between the germline ends. CDR3 sequence (DNA): TGTGCCAGCAGCTTGCAGCTGGGGGCGCGAACTGAAGCTTTCTTT. Translating it yields CASSLQLGARTEAFF. Combining the CDR3 with reference TRBV7-9 and TRBJ1-1 gives the whole variable domain DTGVSQNPRHKITKRGQNVTFRCDPISEHNRLYWYRQTLGQGPEFLTYFQNEAQLEKSRLLSDRFSAERPKGSFSTLEIQRTEQGDSAMYLCASSLQLGARTEAFFGQGTRLTVV.

This clonotype was seen at least ten times. The rearrangement links TRBV20-1 to TRBJ2-1, with TRBD2 identical over 13 bases. V trimming: 6 bases; J trimming: 6 bases; junction bases outside the gene matches: 8. This CDR3 region has 15 residues. Germline V gene sequence: CDR1 DFQATT, CDR2 SNEGSKA (reference sequence). CDR3 in amino acids: CSAQTSGGATNEQFF. CDR3 DNA sequence: TGCAGTGCGCAAACTAGCGGGGGGGCCACCAATGAGCAGTTCTTC.

Many counts were recorded for this clonotype. The rearrangement joins TRBV7-9 to TRBJ2-7, with 7 positions matching TRBD2. Trimming cost V 5 bases and J 5 bases; bases outside gene matches: 9. The germline V gene encodes CDR1 SEHNR and CDR2 FQNEAQ (reference sequence). The CDR3 has 14 residues. The CDR3: CASSLTGGEHEQYF. The CDR3 region has the DNA TGTGCCAGCAGCCTAACGGGGGGAGAACACGAGCAGTACTTC. The complete variable domain, with remaining parts taken from reference TRBV7-9 and TRBJ2-7, reads DTGVSQNPRHKITKRGQNVTFRCDPISEHNRLYWYRQTLGQGPEFLTYFQNEAQLEKSRLLSDRFSAERPKGSFSTLEIQRTEQGDSAMYLCASSLTGGEHEQYFGPGTRLTVT.

V gene TRBV2 combines with J gene TRBJ2-1; 8 nucleotides line up with TRBD1. The CDR3 contains 14 residues. J was trimmed by 8 bases and V by 7 bases; bases with no gene match: 10. The germline gives CDR1 SNHLY, CDR2 FYNNEI. Here the CDR3 reads CASNGQGSEDEQFF. The CDR3 bases are TGTGCCAGCAACGGACAGGGCAGCGAAGATGAGCAGTTCTTC.

This clonotype occurred many times. V usage is TRBV5-4 and J usage is TRBJ1-1; 9 bases are a match to TRBD1. The ends lost 7 bases at V and 3 bases at J; junction bases unmatched: 7. Germline CDR1 SGHNT, CDR2 YYREEE (reference sequence). This CDR3 comprises 14 residues. The CDR3 DNA is TGTGCCAGCGGACACAGGGGGCAGGACACTGAAGCTTTCTTT. The encoded protein is CASGHRGQDTEAFF.